These 15 T cell receptor beta chains share one sample of origin, sequenced in a study of cytomegalovirus exposure and HLA in healthy donors (dated by TCRdb to 2016 to 2017). Libraries were built with the immunoSEQ multiplex PCR assay. For the multiplex PCR, a mixture combining 60 forward primers for TCR Vbeta segments and 13 reverse primers for TCR Jbeta segments was used. This is the immuneACCESS table as TCRdb keeps it, with only in-frame sequences that have V and J called. A part of the clones is gone; compared with another copy, unresolved V genes explain less than half, and the rest is unexplained. Per the sample table, the count is about 130,000 clones. In total, the top ten clones hold 2% to 2.5% of the sample. The sample comprised PBMCs. Source of these receptors: a middle-aged man in good health and CMV-seronegative.

This chain links TRBV4-2 with TRBJ2-4; no definite D call. There are 13 residues in the CDR3. The germline V and J ends were trimmed by 1 base and 6 bases, with 7 bases remaining between them. Per the germline V gene, CDR1 is LGHNA and CDR2 is YNFKEQ. The CDR3 DNA reads as TGTGCCAGCAGCCAAGTCCCGGGAAACATTCAGTACTTC. Protein product: CASSQVPGNIQYF.

This rearrangement joins TRBV6-5 to TRBJ2-1; TRBD2 agrees at 13 bases. After removal of 6 bases from V and 10 bases from J, the junction contained 9 bases not matched to a gene. The CDR3 runs 15 residues. Germline V gene lookup returns CDR1 MNHEY and CDR2 SVGAGI. CDR3 in amino acids: CASRGTSGRAQEQFF. In DNA form, the CDR3 reads TGTGCCAGCAGGGGAACTAGCGGGAGGGCACAGGAGCAGTTCTTC.

The chain joins TRBV5-1 to TRBJ2-7, with no clear D. The CDR3 sequence is 14 residues long. Trimming took off 7 bases at V and 1 base at J, with 15 bases between the two ends. Germline CDR1 is SGHRS and CDR2 is YFSETQ. This CDR3 is CASSPGTASYEQYF. The DNA of the CDR3 is TGCGCCAGCTCCCCCGGCACAGCTTCCTACGAGCAGTACTTC.

This chain joins TRBV10-2 and TRBJ2-3, with 9 bases matching TRBD2. Germline CDR1 reads WSHSY; CDR2 reads SAAADI. The CDR3 runs 17 residues. V lost 0 bases to trimming and J lost 6 bases; unmatched junction nucleotides: 10. The CDR3 bases are TGCGCCAGCAGTGAGTCGAGGCTAGCGGGGCTGCCCGATACGCAGTATTTT. Translating gives CASSESRLAGLPDTQYF.

The chain links TRBV2 to TRBJ1-2, with TRBD1 identical over 7 bases. The CDR3 loop spans 14 amino acids. V lost 7 bases, J lost 5 bases, and 10 bases stayed unmatched. The germline CDR1 and CDR2 sequences are SNHLY and FYNNEI. CDR3 nucleotide sequence: TGTGCCAGCATATCCCGGGACAGCGCATATGGCTACACCTTC. Protein product: CASISRDSAYGYTF.

The chain joins TRBV7-2 to TRBJ2-1, with D possibly TRBD2 on 6 matching bases. The germline V gene has CDR1 SGHTA and CDR2 FQGNSA. V was cut by 0 bases and J by 8 bases, with 14 bases left in between. The CDR3 has 15 residues. The CDR3 region has the DNA TGTGCCAGCAGCTTAGCGCCCGGCTGGGGGGATGAGCAGTTCTTC. This sequence encodes CASSLAPGWGDEQFF.

The chain employs TRBV6-6 and TRBJ2-5; D might be TRBD2 (6 bases). V shed 0 bases and J shed 5 bases, with 13 bases lying between them. This CDR3 region has 15 residues. CDR1 MNHNY and CDR2 SVGAGI come from the germline V gene (reference sequence). CDR3: CASSYSWGEWETQYF. The DNA of the CDR3 is TGTGCCAGCAGTTACTCGTGGGGGGAATGGGAGACCCAGTACTTC.

This chain uses TRBV5-1 with TRBJ2-6, with 9 bases lining up with TRBD2. The trim removed 4 bases at V and 2 bases at J, leaving 10 bases unmatched. This CDR3 has 18 residues. Germline-derived CDR1 and CDR2 are SGHRS and YFSETQ. CDR3 protein: CASSALIAGVTGANVLTF. The CDR3 DNA follows: TGCGCCAGCAGCGCCCTTATAGCGGGAGTAACTGGGGCCAACGTCCTGACTTTC.

This rearrangement joins TRBV11-3 to TRBJ2-3, with D maybe TRBD2 (5 bases). The CDR3 totals 15 residues. V lost 0 bases and J lost 2, with 9 bases in between. CDR1 is SGHNT, CDR2 YENEEA, per germline. The CDR3 reads CASSLDPGNTDTQYF. DNA of the CDR3: TGTGCCAGCAGCTTAGATCCGGGAAACACAGATACGCAGTATTTT.

This rearrangement joins TRBV4-1 to TRBJ1-2; tentatively, D is TRBD1 (6 bases). Germline values: CDR1 MGHRA, CDR2 YSYEKL. V was shortened by 1 base and J by 4 bases, with 7 bases between the two germline ends. CDR3 length: 13 amino acids. The CDR3 region is CASSQAGAYGYTF. The CDR3 region has the DNA TGCGCCAGCAGCCAAGCAGGGGCCTATGGCTACACCTTC.

V usage is TRBV2 and J usage is TRBJ1-2; the D gene is possibly TRBD1 (5 bases). This CDR3 spans 14 amino acids. Trimming removed 2 bases at V and 4 bases at J, with 11 bases between. Germline V lookup: CDR1 SNHLY, CDR2 FYNNEI. The CDR3 loop reads CASSEPGEAYGYTF. CDR3 nucleotide sequence: TGTGCCAGCAGTGAACCGGGGGAAGCCTATGGCTACACCTTC.

This rearrangement joins TRBV2 to TRBJ2-7; 7 positions agree with TRBD1. CDR1 and CDR2 from the germline V gene are SNHLY and FYNNEI. The length of the CDR3 is 14 residues. V gave up 6 bases and J gave up 4 bases; unmatched junction bases: 9. The CDR3 reads CASRLQGLSYEQYF. Here the CDR3 DNA reads TGTGCCAGCAGACTACAGGGGCTAAGTTACGAGCAGTACTTC.

This rearrangement joins TRBV5-1 to TRBJ2-3; 13 bases align to TRBD2. Germline V lookup: CDR1 SGHRS, CDR2 YFSETQ. This CDR3 is built from 16 residues. V lost 4 bases to trimming and J lost 4 bases; unmatched junction nucleotides: 6. The DNA of the CDR3 is TGCGCCAGCAGCCCCGGACTAGCGGGAGTACCAGATACGCAGTATTTT. It translates to CASSPGLAGVPDTQYF.

The chain joins TRBV19 to TRBJ2-7; 8 bases match TRBD2. Germline values: CDR1 LNHDA, CDR2 SQIVND (reference sequence). The CDR3 has 13 amino acids. J lost 7 bases, V lost 11 bases, and 13 bases had no gene match. The CDR3 sequence: CAVIAGYYGEQYF. For the CDR3, the DNA is TGTGCCGTGATAGCGGGATATTACGGGGAGCAGTACTTC.

This sequence joins TRBV11-3 and TRBJ2-7; 13 bases line up with TRBD2. V shed 4 bases, J shed 5 bases, and the junction held 8 bases outside the gene matches. Germline assignment: CDR1 SGHNT and CDR2 YENEEA. The CDR3 runs 16 residues. The CDR3: CASSSGTSGTGDEQYF. The CDR3 DNA follows: TGTGCCAGCAGCTCCGGGACTAGCGGGACGGGGGACGAGCAGTACTTC.